This T cell receptor beta chain was observed in a study of breast tumors, draining lymph nodes, adjacent tissues. This clonotype was detected ten times or more. The target antigen is unknown. Findings and caveats of the study: Luminal-like breast cancer showed significantly greater tumor-nontumor repertoire similarity than basal-like breast cancer did. Most tumor T cells seemingly derive from lymph node, then expand in tumor. Compared with lymph nodes, tumors were less diverse; compared with nontumor tissue, more. That most tumor T cells come from lymph nodes remained unproven.

Axillary draining lymph nodes of breast cancer patients supplied the node samples. A single record per CDR3 protein comes from TCRdb applying MiXCR to the multiplex PCR reads. The top ten hold more than 0.9% of the sample, which has 100,000 or so distinct CDR3 sequences, around 21% seen once. With V trimmed by 4 bases and J by 8 bases, 7 bases remained unmatched. The CDR3 totals 14 residues. Germline CDR1 SGDLS, CDR2 YYNGEE. The source material was axillary lymph node tissue. The sequence was obtained from a female donor with breast cancer. Some clones in this sample may be carry-over from other donors' samples. The gene calls are TRBV9 and TRBJ2-1; 9 nucleotides align to TRBD1. The CDR3 loop is CASSNGTGLYEQFF. As DNA, the CDR3 is TGTGCCAGCAGCAACGGGACAGGGCTGTATGAGCAGTTCTTC. Combining the CDR3 with reference TRBV9 and TRBJ2-1 gives the whole variable domain DSGVTQTPKHLITATGQRVTLRCSPRSGDLSVYWYQQSLDQGLQFLIQYYNGEERAKGNILERFSAQQFPDLHSELNLSSLELGDSALYFCASSNGTGLYEQFFGPGTRLTVL.